Listed below are T cell receptor beta chains from one sample, sequenced in a study of blood T cells in healthy people across ages. MiXCR, run by TCRdb on the 5' RACE reads, gives a single entry per CDR3 protein. In the table there are about 780,000 distinct CDR3 sequences, around half of which are singletons. Sequencing was done on a sample of blood. Source of these receptors: an older man in good health. CDR3s include the opening cysteine and the closing phenylalanine or tryptophan. The D gene is left open where the match is weak. Clone size appears in some rows only: once, few, many, or a class for an expanded clone.

j_gene: TRBJ2-3; abundance: -; d_gene: -; v_gene: TRBV28; CDR3aa: CASSWGPTTDTQYF; CDR3nt: TGTGCCAGCAGTTGGGGACCTACCACAGATACGCAGTATTTT
j_gene: TRBJ2-7; abundance: -; d_gene: -; v_gene: TRBV5-1; CDR3aa: CASSPGFHEQYF; CDR3nt: TGCGCCAGCAGCCCAGGTTTCCACGAGCAGTACTTC
j_gene: TRBJ2-1; abundance: few; d_gene: -; v_gene: TRBV7-8; CDR3aa: CASTPKGPGRKNGIYNEQFF; CDR3nt: TGTGCCAGCACCCCAAAGGGCCCAGGCCGGAAAAATGGGATATACAATGAGCAGTTCTTC
j_gene: TRBJ2-1; abundance: -; d_gene: TRBD1; v_gene: TRBV14; CDR3aa: CASSQMGRGLYNEQFF; CDR3nt: TGTGCCAGCAGCCAGATGGGCAGGGGGCTCTACAATGAGCAGTTCTTC
j_gene: TRBJ2-3; abundance: few; d_gene: TRBD1; v_gene: TRBV7-2; CDR3aa: CASSSSGQAEDTQYF; CDR3nt: TGTGCCAGCAGCTCCAGCGGACAGGCGGAAGATACGCAGTATTTT
j_gene: TRBJ2-3; abundance: -; d_gene: -; v_gene: TRBV20-1; CDR3aa: CSARDSSRAQYF; CDR3nt: TGCAGTGCTAGAGATTCCAGCAGAGCGCAGTATTTT
j_gene: TRBJ1-1; abundance: few; d_gene: -; v_gene: TRBV7-6; CDR3aa: CASSVGNTEAFF; CDR3nt: TGTGCCAGCAGCGTCGGGAACACTGAAGCTTTCTTT
j_gene: TRBJ2-2; abundance: many; d_gene: -; v_gene: TRBV30; CDR3aa: CAWSLGTGELFF; CDR3nt: TGTGCCTGGAGTCTAGGTACCGGGGAGCTGTTTTTT
j_gene: TRBJ2-1; abundance: -; d_gene: TRBD2; v_gene: TRBV5-1; CDR3aa: CASSSSAGGPSVEFF; CDR3nt: TGCGCCAGCAGCTCATCTGCGGGAGGGCCTTCCGTCGAGTTCTTC
j_gene: TRBJ1-2; abundance: -; d_gene: -; v_gene: TRBV7-2; CDR3aa: CASSLERDYGYTF; CDR3nt: TGTGCCAGTAGCTTAGAGAGGGACTATGGCTACACCTTC
j_gene: TRBJ2-7; abundance: -; d_gene: -; v_gene: TRBV5-1; CDR3aa: CASSLLYDEQYF; CDR3nt: TGCGCCAGCAGCCTATTATACGACGAGCAGTACTTC
j_gene: TRBJ2-7; abundance: once; d_gene: -; v_gene: TRBV2; CDR3aa: CASNAGPYNEQYF; CDR3nt: TGTGCCAGCAATGCGGGACCGTACAATGAGCAGTACTTC
j_gene: TRBJ1-1; abundance: -; d_gene: -; v_gene: TRBV29-1; CDR3aa: CSVEGESGAMNTEAFF; CDR3nt: TGCAGCGTTGAAGGGGAATCTGGAGCTATGAACACTGAAGCTTTCTTT
j_gene: TRBJ2-1; abundance: many; d_gene: TRBD2; v_gene: TRBV29-1; CDR3aa: CSVLPSGSRNEQFF; CDR3nt: TGCAGCGTCCTTCCTAGCGGGAGTAGAAATGAGCAGTTCTTC
j_gene: TRBJ2-3; abundance: few; d_gene: -; v_gene: TRBV29-1; CDR3aa: CSVGGEDTQYF; CDR3nt: TGCAGCGTTGGGGGGGAAGATACGCAGTATTTT
j_gene: TRBJ1-6; abundance: -; d_gene: -; v_gene: TRBV10-3; CDR3aa: CAIRDSHNSPLHF; CDR3nt: TGTGCCATCAGGGACAGTCATAATTCACCCCTCCACTTT
j_gene: TRBJ2-7; abundance: -; d_gene: TRBD1; v_gene: TRBV10-3; CDR3aa: CAISESMKTGGTGAQYF; CDR3nt: TGTGCCATCAGTGAGTCGATGAAGACAGGGGGGACGGGCGCGCAGTACTTC
j_gene: TRBJ1-1; abundance: -; d_gene: -; v_gene: TRBV27; CDR3aa: CASSPTHGASEAFF; CDR3nt: TGTGCCAGCAGTCCCACCCACGGGGCCTCTGAAGCTTTCTTT
j_gene: TRBJ2-7; abundance: many; d_gene: TRBD1; v_gene: TRBV20-1; CDR3aa: CSAIPGQGSYEQYF; CDR3nt: TGCAGTGCCATACCGGGACAGGGCTCCTACGAGCAGTACTTC
j_gene: TRBJ2-1; abundance: few; d_gene: -; v_gene: TRBV7-9; CDR3aa: CASFDSGSNEQFF; CDR3nt: TGTGCCAGTTTCGACAGTGGTAGTAATGAGCAGTTCTTC
j_gene: TRBJ1-5; abundance: few; d_gene: -; v_gene: TRBV7-2; CDR3aa: CASSLVSLDAQPQHF; CDR3nt: TGTGCCAGCAGCTTAGTCTCCCTCGACGCTCAGCCCCAGCATTTT
j_gene: TRBJ1-2; abundance: -; d_gene: -; v_gene: TRBV4-3; CDR3aa: CASSQEGENYGYTF; CDR3nt: TGCGCCAGCAGCCAAGAGGGGGAAAACTATGGCTACACCTTC
j_gene: TRBJ2-1; abundance: few; d_gene: TRBD1; v_gene: TRBV28; CDR3aa: CASSPQGEPYNEQFF; CDR3nt: TGTGCCAGCAGTCCACAGGGGGAGCCCTACAATGAGCAGTTCTTC
j_gene: TRBJ1-1; abundance: -; d_gene: -; v_gene: TRBV12-3/TRBV12-4; CDR3aa: CAGRFIEHGRAFF; CDR3nt: TGTGCCGGCAGATTTATAGAACATGGGAGAGCTTTCTTT
j_gene: TRBJ2-5; abundance: few; d_gene: -; v_gene: TRBV27; CDR3aa: CASSPVVGARETQYF; CDR3nt: TGTGCCAGCAGCCCTGTCGTGGGTGCACGGGAGACCCAGTACTTC
j_gene: TRBJ2-1; abundance: many; d_gene: -; v_gene: TRBV10-3; CDR3aa: CAISYRANEQFF; CDR3nt: TGTGCCATCAGTTACAGGGCCAATGAGCAGTTCTTC
j_gene: TRBJ2-7; abundance: -; d_gene: -; v_gene: TRBV2; CDR3aa: CASSSGTRQYNEQYF; CDR3nt: TGTGCCAGCAGCTCAGGGACAAGACAGTACAATGAGCAGTACTTC
j_gene: TRBJ2-1; abundance: few; d_gene: TRBD2; v_gene: TRBV7-2; CDR3aa: CASSGTSGKLVEQFF; CDR3nt: TGTGCCAGCAGCGGGACTAGCGGGAAACTGGTTGAGCAGTTCTTC
j_gene: TRBJ2-1; abundance: -; d_gene: -; v_gene: TRBV25-1; CDR3aa: CASRRGITETQFF; CDR3nt: TGTGCCAGCAGGAGAGGAATAACAGAGACCCAGTTCTTC
j_gene: TRBJ1-1; abundance: -; d_gene: -; v_gene: TRBV27; CDR3aa: CTSSLVRGNTEAFF; CDR3nt: TGTACCAGCAGTTTAGTCAGAGGGAACACTGAAGCTTTCTTT
j_gene: TRBJ2-7; abundance: few; d_gene: -; v_gene: TRBV6-2/TRBV6-3; CDR3aa: CASSSMSYEQYF; CDR3nt: TGTGCCAGCAGTTCGATGTCCTACGAGCAGTACTTC
j_gene: TRBJ2-3; abundance: -; d_gene: -; v_gene: TRBV5-5; CDR3aa: CAIITAELIVSTDTQYF; CDR3nt: TGTGCCATAATAACAGCCGAACTCATCGTCAGCACAGATACGCAGTATTTT
j_gene: TRBJ2-7; abundance: -; d_gene: -; v_gene: TRBV6-6; CDR3aa: CASSYERPGQISYEQYF; CDR3nt: TGTGCCAGCAGTTACGAACGACCGGGACAAATTTCCTACGAGCAGTACTTC
j_gene: TRBJ2-3; abundance: once; d_gene: -; v_gene: TRBV7-2; CDR3aa: CAGSLDPGPQTDTQYF; CDR3nt: TGTGCCGGCAGCCTAGACCCGGGACCTCAGACAGATACGCAGTATTTT
j_gene: TRBJ1-4; abundance: once; d_gene: TRBD1; v_gene: TRBV7-9; CDR3aa: CASREGTENEKLFF; CDR3nt: TGTGCCAGCAGGGAAGGGACAGAAAATGAAAAACTGTTTTTT
j_gene: TRBJ2-1; abundance: -; d_gene: -; v_gene: TRBV20-1; CDR3aa: CSARSKRGSHNEQFF; CDR3nt: TGCAGTGCTAGATCTAAGCGAGGCTCCCACAATGAGCAGTTCTTC
j_gene: TRBJ1-1; abundance: -; d_gene: -; v_gene: TRBV12-3/TRBV12-4; CDR3aa: CASSLEQTNAEAFF; CDR3nt: TGTGCCAGCAGTCTAGAACAGACAAACGCTGAAGCTTTCTTT
j_gene: TRBJ2-4; abundance: -; d_gene: TRBD2; v_gene: TRBV3-1; CDR3aa: CASSQVGLAVSFGNIQYF; CDR3nt: TGTGCCAGCAGCCAAGTGGGACTAGCGGTTTCGTTCGGAAACATTCAGTACTTC
j_gene: TRBJ2-6; abundance: few; d_gene: TRBD1; v_gene: TRBV20-1; CDR3aa: CSARDPRQGSSGANVLTF; CDR3nt: TGCAGTGCTAGAGACCCTCGACAGGGTAGCTCTGGGGCCAACGTCCTGACTTTC
j_gene: TRBJ2-7; abundance: -; d_gene: TRBD2; v_gene: TRBV30; CDR3aa: CAWAPWGLATEQYF; CDR3nt: TGTGCCTGGGCCCCGTGGGGACTAGCTACCGAGCAGTACTTC
j_gene: TRBJ2-1; abundance: -; d_gene: -; v_gene: TRBV5-4; CDR3aa: CASSIDSAYNEQFF; CDR3nt: TGTGCCAGCAGCATCGACAGTGCCTACAATGAGCAGTTCTTC
j_gene: TRBJ2-2; abundance: -; d_gene: -; v_gene: TRBV28; CDR3aa: CASHNRQERTGELFF; CDR3nt: TGTGCCAGCCATAACCGACAGGAGCGGACCGGGGAGCTGTTTTTT
j_gene: TRBJ1-2; abundance: -; d_gene: -; v_gene: TRBV27; CDR3aa: CASSFTLGANYGYTF; CDR3nt: TGTGCCAGCAGTTTCACGTTGGGGGCTAACTATGGCTACACCTTC
j_gene: TRBJ1-5; abundance: few; d_gene: -; v_gene: TRBV7-2; CDR3aa: CASSLALGNQPQHF; CDR3nt: TGTGCCAGCAGCTTAGCCCTCGGCAATCAGCCCCAGCATTTT
j_gene: TRBJ2-6; abundance: -; d_gene: -; v_gene: TRBV6-1; CDR3aa: CASSEIRTGANVLTF; CDR3nt: TGTGCCAGCAGTGAAATCAGGACTGGGGCCAACGTCCTGACTTTC
j_gene: TRBJ2-4; abundance: many; d_gene: TRBD2; v_gene: TRBV4-2; CDR3aa: CASSQGLAGAKNIQYF; CDR3nt: TGTGCCAGCAGCCAAGGACTAGCGGGAGCCAAAAACATTCAGTACTTC